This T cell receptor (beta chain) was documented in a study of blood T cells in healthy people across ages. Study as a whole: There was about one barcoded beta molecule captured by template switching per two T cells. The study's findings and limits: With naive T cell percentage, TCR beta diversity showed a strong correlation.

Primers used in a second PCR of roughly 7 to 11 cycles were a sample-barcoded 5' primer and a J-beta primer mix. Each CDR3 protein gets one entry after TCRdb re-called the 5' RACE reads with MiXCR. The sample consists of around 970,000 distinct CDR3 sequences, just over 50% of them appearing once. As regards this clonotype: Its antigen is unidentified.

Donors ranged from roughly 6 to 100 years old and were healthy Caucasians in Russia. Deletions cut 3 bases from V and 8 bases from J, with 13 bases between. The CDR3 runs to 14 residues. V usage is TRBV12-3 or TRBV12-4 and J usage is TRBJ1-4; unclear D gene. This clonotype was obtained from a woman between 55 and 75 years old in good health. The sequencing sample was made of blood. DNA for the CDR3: TGTGCCAGCAGTTTTCTGGGGTCGTTAGAAAAACTGTTTTTT. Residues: CASSFLGSLEKLFF.